This T cell receptor (beta chain) is from a study of cytomegalovirus exposure and HLA in healthy donors. This clone has a handful of counts. Its antigen is currently unknown. Study-level points and caveats: When a later analysis compared HLA-associated TCR beta chains with equally common others, the HLA-associated chains turned out to be more clonally expanded and to have lower generation probabilities. TCR beta sequences numbering about 17,000 were associated with HLA alleles at 0.05 false discovery rate in a later analysis. Overall, 164 TCR beta chains were annotated as cytomegalovirus-associated.

PCR amplification relied on 60 Vbeta primers (plus 13 Jbeta primers). Per the authors' pipeline: A later analysis counted 80 million or so unique TCR beta chains, around 10 million shared. The data were produced by immunoSEQ multiplex PCR, yet TCRdb's version contains in-frame clones alone and is incomplete. V and J calls and clone size follow that table, whereas D and trimming were derived from the DNA. The sample contains around 170,000 clones, around three quarters of which appear only once. The TCR was taken from a woman aged 25 to 39 in good health and CMV-seropositive. The specimen sequenced was PBMCs.

CDR3 residues: CASSVEDRGNEKLFF. As DNA, the CDR3 is TGTGCCAGCAGCGTAGAGGACAGGGGGAATGAAAAACTGTTTTTT. V gene TRBV9 combines with J gene TRBJ1-4; 10 bases match TRBD1. Germline values: CDR1 SGDLS, CDR2 YYNGEE. The CDR3 totals 15 residues. Trimming cost V 0 bases and J 5 bases; bases outside gene matches: 1.